The 21 T cell receptor beta chains reported below all come from one sample, sequenced in a study of blood T cell repertoires in COVID-19. Assay: immunoSEQ multiplex PCR; the TCRdb copy retains only in-frame clones and omits some. The sample consists of roughly 250,000 clones, around 87% of them appearing once. Sequencing used PBMCs or T cells enriched from blood (not recorded which). The receptors originated from a woman aged 50 to 60 who had recovered from COVID-19.

This clone was detected only a few times. The J gene is TRBJ1-4, the V gene TRBV2, with 8 bases matching TRBD1. Germline trimming cut 5 bases from V and 8 bases from J; bases unmatched to any gene: 7. The CDR3 is 14 residues long. Germline CDR1 and CDR2: SNHLY and FYNNEI. The chain's CDR3 is CASSRQGSLEKLFF. The CDR3 DNA reads as TGTGCCAGCAGTCGACAGGGGTCACTGGAAAAACTGTTTTTT.

V usage is TRBV12-3 or TRBV12-4 and J usage is TRBJ2-5; 7 nucleotides line up with TRBD1. J gave up 4 bases and V 3 bases, and 2 bases lay outside the gene matches. The length of the CDR3 is 13 residues. CDR3 DNA: TGTGCCAGCAGTTTGGGACAGCGAGAGACCCAGTACTTC. This codes for CASSLGQRETQYF.

The genes are TRBV5-1 and TRBJ2-1; D may be TRBD1 (5 bases). Trimming removed 4 bases from V and 3 bases from J, with 11 bases in between. The CDR3 is made up of 14 amino acids. The germline CDR1 and CDR2 sequences are SGHRS and YFSETQ. The CDR3: CASSKDDSYNEQFF. CDR3 nucleotide sequence: TGCGCCAGCAGCAAAGACGACAGCTACAATGAGCAGTTCTTC.

The rearrangement links TRBV5-4 to TRBJ1-2, with TRBD1 matching over 10 bases. The V gene's germline CDR1 is SGHNT and CDR2 YYREEE (reference sequence). The CDR3 sequence is 17 residues long. The ends lost 4 bases at V and 3 bases at J; junction bases unmatched: 12. The CDR3 loop reads CASSRLTGGAKDYGYTF. CDR3 sequence (DNA): TGTGCCAGCAGCCGGTTGACAGGGGGCGCGAAGGACTATGGCTACACCTTC.

V is TRBV5-6 and J is TRBJ2-7; D is uncertain. V dropped 2 bases and J dropped 6 bases, with 15 bases sitting between them. The CDR3 totals 14 residues. Per the germline V gene, CDR1 is SGHDT and CDR2 is YYEEEE. The CDR3 DNA follows: TGTGCCAGCAGCTTTGGCCCTCTTCAAACCGAGCAGTACTTC. Encoded protein: CASSFGPLQTEQYF.

The rearrangement uses TRBV20-1 and TRBJ2-3; 13 nucleotides match TRBD2. V was pared by 3 bases and J by 3 bases, with 6 bases of the junction left unmatched. The CDR3 is made up of 16 amino acids. The germline V gene encodes CDR1 DFQATT and CDR2 SNEGSKA (reference sequence). The CDR3 DNA sequence: TGCAGTGCTAGTCCCGGACTAGCGGGAGTAACAGATACGCAGTATTTT. It specifies CSASPGLAGVTDTQYF.

The genes are TRBV9 and TRBJ2-1, with D maybe TRBD2 (6 bases). The CDR3 sequence is 14 residues long. The germline V gene has CDR1 SGDLS and CDR2 YYNGEE. The ends were cut back, 4 bases at V and 8 bases at J, with 16 bases in the middle. The CDR3 spells CASSSRGTSDEQFF. Written as DNA, the CDR3 is TGTGCCAGCAGCTCGAGAGGGACTTCTGATGAGCAGTTCTTC. Looking up the rest from reference TRBV9 and TRBJ2-1 gives the full variable domain: DSGVTQTPKHLITATGQRVTLRCSPRSGDLSVYWYQQSLDQGLQFLIQYYNGEERAKGNILERFSAQQFPDLHSELNLSSLELGDSALYFCASSSRGTSDEQFFGPGTRLTVL.

This chain uses TRBV5-1 with TRBJ2-3; 8 bases agree with TRBD1. The V and J ends lost 4 bases and 0 bases, in that order; junction bases with no gene match: 13. CDR1 is SGHRS, CDR2 YFSETQ, per germline. The CDR3 is 18 residues long. CDR3 region: CASSAIPGQESSTDTQYF. The CDR3 bases are TGCGCCAGCAGCGCAATACCGGGACAGGAGTCTAGCACAGATACGCAGTATTTT.

This clone has more than one count but fewer than ten. The chain employs TRBV11-3 and TRBJ2-3, with D unclear. With 9 bases removed from V and 3 bases from J, the gap between germline ends came to 16 bases. Germline CDR1 SGHNT, CDR2 YENEEA. This CDR3 has 14 amino acids. The CDR3 region is CARPIFQMTDTQYF. For the CDR3, the DNA is TGTGCCAGACCTATATTCCAAATGACAGATACGCAGTATTTT.

The chain carries TRBV19 and TRBJ1-4; a possible D gene is TRBD1 (5 bases). Between the trimmed V and J ends, which lost 1 base and 4 bases, there was a span of 10 bases. This CDR3 spans 15 amino acids. The germline V gene encodes CDR1 LNHDA and CDR2 SQIVND (reference sequence). The CDR3 region is CASSIGTNVNEKLFF. In DNA form, the CDR3 reads TGTGCCAGTAGTATAGGGACAAACGTTAATGAAAAACTGTTTTTT.

The V gene is TRBV24-1, the J gene TRBJ2-7; 9 nucleotides match TRBD1. Trimming at V came to 4 bases and at J to 4 bases, leaving 7 bases not matched to a gene. The CDR3 loop spans 15 amino acids. Germline CDR1 is KGHDR and CDR2 is SFDVKD. The chain's CDR3 is CATSDAGTGSYEQYF. The CDR3 coding sequence is TGTGCCACCAGTGACGCCGGGACAGGGAGTTACGAGCAGTACTTC.

V gene TRBV28 combines with J gene TRBJ1-4; 8 bases map to TRBD1. J was trimmed by 8 bases and V by 6 bases; bases with no gene match: 8. Germline values: CDR1 MDHEN, CDR2 SYDVKM. The CDR3 runs to 14 residues. The CDR3 protein is CASRQDRVVEKLFF. The CDR3 bases are TGTGCCAGCAGACAGGACAGGGTAGTAGAAAAACTGTTTTTT.

This clone was detected only a few times. The chain combines TRBV3-1 (or the pseudogene TRBV3-2) with TRBJ1-6, with 9 bases identical to TRBD1. There are 14 residues in the CDR3. CDR1 is LGHDT and CDR2 is YNNKEL in the germline V gene (reference sequence). Trimming took 4 bases from V and 11 from J; bases not matched to a gene: 6. The CDR3 DNA sequence: TGTGCCAGCAGCCTGGGACAGGGTGTGGCACCCCTCCACTTT. It is translated as CASSLGQGVAPLHF.

The chain carries TRBV5-5 and TRBJ2-5; weak D call: TRBD1 (5 bases). The V gene's germline CDR1 is SGHKS and CDR2 YYEKEE (reference sequence). CDR3 length: 15 residues. V was shortened by 0 bases and J by 1 base, with 10 bases between the two germline ends. CDR3 bases: TGTGCCAGCAGCTTGGGATCGACAGCCCAAGAGACCCAGTACTTC. This gives the protein CASSLGSTAQETQYF.

The chain links TRBV11-2 to TRBJ2-3; D call uncertain. The CDR3 extends over 16 amino acids. V gave up 5 bases and J gave up 2 bases, with 17 bases separating them. Germline CDR1 reads SGHAT; CDR2 reads FQNNGV. The DNA of the CDR3 is TGTGCCAGCAGCCGAAGCCTAGGTGGCGCCACAGATACGCAGTATTTT. Protein sequence: CASSRSLGGATDTQYF.

The chain employs TRBV30 and TRBJ1-1, with D perhaps TRBD1 (5 bases). Germline CDR1 GTSNPN, CDR2 SVGIG (reference sequence). Trimming stripped 1 base from V and 1 base from J, with 7 bases between. The CDR3 is 13 residues long. The CDR3 nucleotides are TGTGCCTGGAGTGATCAGGGGAACACTGAAGCTTTCTTT. Translation gives CAWSDQGNTEAFF.

The chain couples TRBV2 to TRBJ1-5; D perhaps matches TRBD1 (6 bases). Germline V gives CDR1 SNHLY, CDR2 FYNNEI. Trimming shortened V by 3 bases and J by 7 bases, and 13 bases separated the two germline ends. This CDR3 comprises 14 residues. This CDR3 reads CASSENRAGQPQHF. In DNA, the CDR3 is TGTGCCAGCAGTGAGAACAGGGCTGGGCAGCCCCAGCATTTT.

V usage is TRBV29-1 and J usage is TRBJ2-1; D is perhaps TRBD2 (5 bases). The length of the CDR3 is 13 residues. Trimming left V 3 bases short and J 3 bases short, with 9 bases between. Germline V CDR1 and CDR2: SQVTM, ANQGSEA. In DNA form, the CDR3 reads TGCAGCGTTGACGGGAAAGTCTACAATGAGCAGTTCTTC. Protein sequence: CSVDGKVYNEQFF.

The gene calls are TRBV6-6 and TRBJ1-2; TRBD1 might be the D (6 bases). The CDR3 extends over 16 amino acids. V lost 0 bases to trimming and J lost 5 bases, with 16 bases between them. Germline V gene sequence: CDR1 MNHNY, CDR2 SVGAGI (reference sequence). The CDR3 region has the DNA TGTGCCAGCAGTTACTCGCTTTGGGCAGGGGATTATGGCTACACCTTC. Protein sequence: CASSYSLWAGDYGYTF.

The rearrangement links TRBV27 to TRBJ2-6; weak D call: TRBD1 (6 bases). V lost 4 bases to trimming and J lost 4 bases, with 11 bases between them. The CDR3 is 15 amino acids. CDR1 is MNHEY and CDR2 is SMNVEV in the germline V gene (reference sequence). As DNA, the CDR3 is TGTGCCAGCAGTTCCTACAGGGAGGGGGCCAACGTCCTGACTTTC. Its protein product is CASSSYREGANVLTF. The variable domain in full, with the rest retrieved from reference TRBV27 and TRBJ2-6, is EAQVTQNPRYLITVTGKKLTVTCSQNMNHEYMSWYRQDPGLGLRQIYYSMNVEVTDKGDVPEGYKVSRKEKRNFPLILESPSPNQTSLYFCASSSYREGANVLTFGAGSRLTVL.

The chain is built from TRBV5-1 and TRBJ2-1, with 7 bases that match TRBD2. The length of the CDR3 is 16 residues. Losses at the gene ends were 3 bases for V and 7 bases for J; bases not matched to a gene: 13. Germline CDR1 reads SGHRS; CDR2 reads YFSETQ. CDR3 in amino acids: CASSSSGITGFNEQFF. CDR3 sequence (DNA): TGCGCCAGCAGCTCAAGCGGGATCACGGGTTTTAATGAGCAGTTCTTC.